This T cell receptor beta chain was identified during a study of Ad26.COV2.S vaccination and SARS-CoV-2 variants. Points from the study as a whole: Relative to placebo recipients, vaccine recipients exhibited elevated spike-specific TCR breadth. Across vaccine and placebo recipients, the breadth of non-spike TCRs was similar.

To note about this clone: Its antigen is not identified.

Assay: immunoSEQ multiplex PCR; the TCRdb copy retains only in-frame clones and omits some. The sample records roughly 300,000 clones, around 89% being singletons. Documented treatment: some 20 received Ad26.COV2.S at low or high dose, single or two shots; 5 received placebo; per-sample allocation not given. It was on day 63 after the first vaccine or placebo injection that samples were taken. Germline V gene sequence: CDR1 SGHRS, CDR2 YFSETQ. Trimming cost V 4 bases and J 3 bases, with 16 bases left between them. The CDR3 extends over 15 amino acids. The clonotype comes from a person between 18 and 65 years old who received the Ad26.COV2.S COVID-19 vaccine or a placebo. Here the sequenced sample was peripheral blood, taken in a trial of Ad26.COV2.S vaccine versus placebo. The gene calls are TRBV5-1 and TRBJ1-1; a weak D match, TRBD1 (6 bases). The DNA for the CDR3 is TGCGCCAGCAGCGACCGACAGGCGAAGTACACTGAAGCTTTCTTT. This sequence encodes CASSDRQAKYTEAFF.